This T cell receptor beta chain appears in the sequencing data of a study of vaccination and CD4 T cells after COVID-19. As to treatment: roughly ten-day PBMC culture with coronavirus spike peptide pools or control peptides (ViraFEST assay). Cultured CD4+ T cells had their DNA profiled by the Oncomine TCR Beta short-read assay. TCRdb analysed the PCR reads with MiXCR anew, one entry per CDR3 protein. The repertoire includes 10,000 to 15,000 distinct CDR3 sequences, around 53% of them detected once, and 16% sits in the top ten. The CDR3 extends over 12 amino acids. V was pared by 5 bases and J by 7 bases, with 9 bases between. CDR1 and CDR2 (germline): MNHEY, SVGEGT. Comment on this clonotype: Its antigen is currently unknown.

The sample comprised CD4+ T cells from blood, cultured in vitro. The clonotype was recovered from a human donor who had recovered from COVID-19. This chain links TRBV6-2 or TRBV6-3 with TRBJ1-5; possibly TRBD1 for D (5 bases). CDR3 sequence: CASSRAGQPQHF. As DNA, the CDR3 is TGTGCCAGCAGTCGCGCAGGGCAGCCCCAGCATTTT.